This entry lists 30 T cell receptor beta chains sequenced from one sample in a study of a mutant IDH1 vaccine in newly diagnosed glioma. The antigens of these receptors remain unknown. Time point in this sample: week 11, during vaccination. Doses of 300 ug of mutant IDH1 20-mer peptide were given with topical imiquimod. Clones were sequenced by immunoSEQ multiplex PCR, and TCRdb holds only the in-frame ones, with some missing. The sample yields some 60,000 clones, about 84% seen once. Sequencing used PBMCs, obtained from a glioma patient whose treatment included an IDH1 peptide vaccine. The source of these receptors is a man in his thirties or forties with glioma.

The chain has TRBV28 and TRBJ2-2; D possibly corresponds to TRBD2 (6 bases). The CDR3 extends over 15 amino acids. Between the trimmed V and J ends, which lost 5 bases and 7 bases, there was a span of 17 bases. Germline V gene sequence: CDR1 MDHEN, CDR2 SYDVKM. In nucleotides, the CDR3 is TGTGCCAGCAGTCCTATTCTCCCCGGGGGCGGGGAGCTGTTTTTT. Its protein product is CASSPILPGGGELFF.

CDR3 region: CASRSGQPYRNQPQHF. As DNA, the CDR3 is TGTGCCAGCAGGTCCGGACAGCCTTATCGCAATCAGCCCCAGCATTTT. This chain joins TRBV28 and TRBJ1-5; D may be TRBD1 (6 bases). This CDR3 is 16 amino acids long. Germline V gives CDR1 MDHEN, CDR2 SYDVKM. The V gene lost 6 bases and the J gene lost 2 bases, with 17 bases spanning the gap.

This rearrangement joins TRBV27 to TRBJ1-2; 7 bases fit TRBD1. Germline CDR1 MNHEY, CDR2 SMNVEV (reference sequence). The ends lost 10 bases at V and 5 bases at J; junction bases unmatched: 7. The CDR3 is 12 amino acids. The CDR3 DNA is TGTGCCACCCGACAGGGTCGGTATGGCTACACCTTC. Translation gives CATRQGRYGYTF.

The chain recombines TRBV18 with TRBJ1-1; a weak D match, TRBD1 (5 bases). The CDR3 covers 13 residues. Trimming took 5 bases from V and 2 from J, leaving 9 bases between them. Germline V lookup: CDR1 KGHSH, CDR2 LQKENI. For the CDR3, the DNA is TGTGCCAGCTCAGGGGCGGAAAACACTGAAGCTTTCTTT. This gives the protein CASSGAENTEAFF.

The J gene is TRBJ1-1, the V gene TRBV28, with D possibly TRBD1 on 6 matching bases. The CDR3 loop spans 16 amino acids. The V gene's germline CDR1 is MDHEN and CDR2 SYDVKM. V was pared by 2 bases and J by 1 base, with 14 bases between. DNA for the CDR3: TGTGCCAGCAGTTTAGGGGGGGCGCTAGCGAACACTGAAGCTTTCTTT. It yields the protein CASSLGGALANTEAFF.

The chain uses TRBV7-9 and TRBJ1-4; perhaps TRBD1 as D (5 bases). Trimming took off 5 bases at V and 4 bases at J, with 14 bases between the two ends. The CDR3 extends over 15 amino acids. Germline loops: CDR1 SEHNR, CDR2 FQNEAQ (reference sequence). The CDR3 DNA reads TGTGCCAGCAGCCCCTCGGGACGGCTTAATGAAAAACTGTTTTTT. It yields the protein CASSPSGRLNEKLFF.

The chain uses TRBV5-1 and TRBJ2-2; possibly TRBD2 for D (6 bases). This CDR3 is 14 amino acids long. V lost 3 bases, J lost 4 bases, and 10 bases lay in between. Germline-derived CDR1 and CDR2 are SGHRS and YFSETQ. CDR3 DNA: TGCGCCAGCAGCTCGGAGGGGAGCACCGGGGAGCTGTTTTTT. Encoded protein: CASSSEGSTGELFF.

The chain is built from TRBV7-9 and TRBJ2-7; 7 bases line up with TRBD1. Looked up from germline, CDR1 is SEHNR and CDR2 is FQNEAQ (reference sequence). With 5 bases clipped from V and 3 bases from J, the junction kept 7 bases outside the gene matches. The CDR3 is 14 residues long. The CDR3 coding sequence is TGTGCCAGCAGCCCCCGGGACAGAGACTACGAGCAGTACTTC. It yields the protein CASSPRDRDYEQYF.

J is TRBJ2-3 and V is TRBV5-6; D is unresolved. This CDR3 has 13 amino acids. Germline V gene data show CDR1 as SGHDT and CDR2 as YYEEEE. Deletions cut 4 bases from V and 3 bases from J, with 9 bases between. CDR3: CASSQGFTDTQYF. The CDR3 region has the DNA TGTGCCAGCAGCCAAGGATTTACAGATACGCAGTATTTT.

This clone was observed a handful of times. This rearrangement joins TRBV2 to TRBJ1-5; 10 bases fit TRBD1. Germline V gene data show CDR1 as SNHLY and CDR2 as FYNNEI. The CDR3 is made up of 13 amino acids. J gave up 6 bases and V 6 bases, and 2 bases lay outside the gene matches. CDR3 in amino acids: CASRGTGVQPQHF. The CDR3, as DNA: TGTGCCAGCAGGGGGACAGGGGTTCAGCCCCAGCATTTT.

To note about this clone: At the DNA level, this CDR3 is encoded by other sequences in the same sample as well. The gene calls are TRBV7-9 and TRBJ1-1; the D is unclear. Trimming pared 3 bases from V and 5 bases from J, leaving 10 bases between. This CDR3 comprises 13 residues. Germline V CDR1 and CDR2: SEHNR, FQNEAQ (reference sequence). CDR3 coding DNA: TGTGCCAGCAGCTTCGGTGGGGTGACTGAAGCTTTCTTT. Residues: CASSFGGVTEAFF.

CDR3: CASSLVGSGNTIYF. For the CDR3, the DNA is TGTGCCAGCAGCTTAGTCGGCTCTGGAAACACCATATATTTT. The rearrangement joins TRBV7-9 to TRBJ1-3; D ambiguous. Germline lookup yields CDR1 SEHNR and CDR2 FQNEAQ (reference sequence). This CDR3 has 14 residues. Trimming shortened V by 1 base and J by 0 bases, and 4 bases separated the two germline ends.

The CDR3 loop is CASSPRGRGLETQYF. The DNA for the CDR3 is TGTGCCAGCAGTCCAAGGGGCCGGGGGCTCGAGACCCAGTACTTC. The chain is built from TRBV13 and TRBJ2-5; perhaps D is TRBD1 or TRBD2 (6 bases each). The CDR3 sequence is 15 residues long. Trimming left V 6 bases short and J 5 bases short, with 19 bases between. Germline V gene data show CDR1 as PRHDT and CDR2 as FYEKMQ (reference sequence).

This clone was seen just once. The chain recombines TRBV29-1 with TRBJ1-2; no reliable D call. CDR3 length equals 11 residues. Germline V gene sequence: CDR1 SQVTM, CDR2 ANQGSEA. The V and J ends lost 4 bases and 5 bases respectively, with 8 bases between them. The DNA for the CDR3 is TGCAGCGTTGTGTTTGGTTATGGCTACACCTTC. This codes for CSVVFGYGYTF.

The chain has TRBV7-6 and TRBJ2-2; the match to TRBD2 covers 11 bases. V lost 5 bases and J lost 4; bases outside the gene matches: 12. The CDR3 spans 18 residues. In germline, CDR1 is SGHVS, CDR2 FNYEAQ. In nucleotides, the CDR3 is TGTGCCAGCAGCCACCCGGGGGGGACTAGCGGTGGCACCGGGGAGCTGTTTTTT. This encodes CASSHPGGTSGGTGELFF.

DNA for the CDR3: TGTGCCAGCAGCACCGGGACAGGGGATGGCACTGAAGCTTTCTTT. It is translated as CASSTGTGDGTEAFF. The chain uses TRBV5-4 and TRBJ1-1; TRBD1 matches at 10 bases. This CDR3 is built from 15 residues. The germline gives CDR1 SGHNT, CDR2 YYREEE (reference sequence). The junction had 7 bases not matched to a gene; V was cut back by 4 bases and J by 4 bases. Looking up the rest from reference TRBV5-4 and TRBJ1-1 gives the full variable domain: ETGVTQSPTHLIKTRGQQVTLRCSSQSGHNTVSWYQQALGQGPQFIFQYYREEENGRGNFPPRFSGLQFPNYSSELNVNALELDDSALYLCASSTGTGDGTEAFFGQGTRLTVV.

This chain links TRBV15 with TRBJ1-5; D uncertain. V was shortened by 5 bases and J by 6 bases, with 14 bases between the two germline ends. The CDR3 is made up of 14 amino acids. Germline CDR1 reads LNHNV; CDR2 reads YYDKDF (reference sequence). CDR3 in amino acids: CATSSGSRGQPQHF. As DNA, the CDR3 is TGTGCCACCAGCTCGGGTAGCCGGGGTCAGCCCCAGCATTTT.

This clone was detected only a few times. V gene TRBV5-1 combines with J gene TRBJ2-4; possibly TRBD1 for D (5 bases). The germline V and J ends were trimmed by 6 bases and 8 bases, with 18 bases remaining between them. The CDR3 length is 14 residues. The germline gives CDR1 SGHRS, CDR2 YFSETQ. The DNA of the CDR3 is TGCGCCAGCACCCTGGGCTCAGGGATGGACATTCAGTACTTC. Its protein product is CASTLGSGMDIQYF.

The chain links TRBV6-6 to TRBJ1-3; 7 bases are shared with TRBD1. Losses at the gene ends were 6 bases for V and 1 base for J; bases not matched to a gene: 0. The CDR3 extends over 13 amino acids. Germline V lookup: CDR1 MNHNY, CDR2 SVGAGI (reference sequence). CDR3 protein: CASRQGSGNTIYF. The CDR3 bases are TGTGCCAGCAGACAGGGGTCTGGAAACACCATATATTTT.

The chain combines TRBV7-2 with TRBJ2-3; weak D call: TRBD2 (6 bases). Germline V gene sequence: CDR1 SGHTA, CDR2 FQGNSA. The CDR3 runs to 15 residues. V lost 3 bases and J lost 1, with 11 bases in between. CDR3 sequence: CASSLLASGTDTQYF. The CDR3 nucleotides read TGTGCCAGCAGCTTGTTGGCTAGCGGCACAGATACGCAGTATTTT. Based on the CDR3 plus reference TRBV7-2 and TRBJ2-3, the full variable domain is GAGVSQSPSNKVTEKGKDVELRCDPISGHTALYWYRQSLGQGLEFLIYFQGNSAPDKSGLPSDRFSAERTGGSVSTLTIQRTQQEDSAVYLCASSLLASGTDTQYFGPGTRLTVL.

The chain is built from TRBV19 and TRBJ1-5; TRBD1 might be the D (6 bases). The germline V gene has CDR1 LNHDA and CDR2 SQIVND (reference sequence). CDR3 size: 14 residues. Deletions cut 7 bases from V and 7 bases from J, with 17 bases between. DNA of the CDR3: TGTGCCAGTACGGAACAGGGATCGCGGCAGCCCCAGCATTTT. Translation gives CASTEQGSRQPQHF.

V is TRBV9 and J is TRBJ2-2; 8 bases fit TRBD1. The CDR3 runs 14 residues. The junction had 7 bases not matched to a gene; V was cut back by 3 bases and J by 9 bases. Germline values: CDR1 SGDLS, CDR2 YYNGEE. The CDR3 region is CASSGGTGGRELFF. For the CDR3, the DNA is TGTGCCAGCAGCGGCGGGACAGGAGGCCGGGAGCTGTTTTTT.

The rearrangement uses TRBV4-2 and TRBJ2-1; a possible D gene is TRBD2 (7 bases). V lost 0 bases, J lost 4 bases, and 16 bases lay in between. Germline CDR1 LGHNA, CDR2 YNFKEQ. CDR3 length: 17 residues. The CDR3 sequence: CASSQDGGGASYNEQFF. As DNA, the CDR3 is TGTGCCAGCAGCCAAGATGGGGGGGGCGCTTCTTACAATGAGCAGTTCTTC.

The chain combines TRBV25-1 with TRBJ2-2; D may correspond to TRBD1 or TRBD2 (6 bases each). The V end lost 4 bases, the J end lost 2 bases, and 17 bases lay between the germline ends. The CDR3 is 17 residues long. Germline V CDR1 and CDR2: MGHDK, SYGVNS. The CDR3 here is CASSGLRGATNTGELFF. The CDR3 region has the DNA TGTGCCAGCAGTGGCCTGAGGGGGGCCACCAACACCGGGGAGCTGTTTTTT.

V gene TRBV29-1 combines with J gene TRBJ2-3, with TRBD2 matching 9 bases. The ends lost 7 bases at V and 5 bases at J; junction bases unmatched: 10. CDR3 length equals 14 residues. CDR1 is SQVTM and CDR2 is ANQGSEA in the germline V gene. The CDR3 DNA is TGCAGCGCAGGCAGGAGCGGGAGGTTAGATACGCAGTATTTT. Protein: CSAGRSGRLDTQYF.

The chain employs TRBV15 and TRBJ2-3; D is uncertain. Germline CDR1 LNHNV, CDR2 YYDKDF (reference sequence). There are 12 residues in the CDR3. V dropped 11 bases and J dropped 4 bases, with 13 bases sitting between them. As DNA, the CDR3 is TGTGCCTCTTCTGAATCTTCAGATACGCAGTATTTT. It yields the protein CASSESSDTQYF.

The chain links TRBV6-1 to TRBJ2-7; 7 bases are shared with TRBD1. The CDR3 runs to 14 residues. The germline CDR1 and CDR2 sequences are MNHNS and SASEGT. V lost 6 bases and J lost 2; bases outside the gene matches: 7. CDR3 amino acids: CASRTGTVPYEQYF. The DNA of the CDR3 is TGTGCCAGCAGAACCGGGACAGTGCCCTACGAGCAGTACTTC.

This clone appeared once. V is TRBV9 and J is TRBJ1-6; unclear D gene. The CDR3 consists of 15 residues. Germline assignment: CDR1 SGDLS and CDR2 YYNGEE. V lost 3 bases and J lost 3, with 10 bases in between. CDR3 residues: CASSAGNDYNSPLHF. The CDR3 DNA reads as TGTGCCAGCAGCGCGGGAAACGACTATAATTCACCCCTCCACTTT.

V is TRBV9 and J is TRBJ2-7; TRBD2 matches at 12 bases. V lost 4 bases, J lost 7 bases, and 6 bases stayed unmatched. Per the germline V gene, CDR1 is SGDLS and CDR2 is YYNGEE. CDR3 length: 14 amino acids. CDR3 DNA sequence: TGTGCCAGCAGCCTCACTAGCGGGGGGCAAGAGCAGTACTTC. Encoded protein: CASSLTSGGQEQYF.

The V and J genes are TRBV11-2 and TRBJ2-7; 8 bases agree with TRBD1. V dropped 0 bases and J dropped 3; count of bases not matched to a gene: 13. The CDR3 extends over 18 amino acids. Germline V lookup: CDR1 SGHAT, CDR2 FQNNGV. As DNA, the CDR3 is TGTGCCAGCAGCTTAGACGGGTTTTCGGGACAGGTGGGCTACGAGCAGTACTTC. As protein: CASSLDGFSGQVGYEQYF.